Sequencing of this TCR beta chain was carried out in a study of blood T cell repertoires in COVID-19. Deletions cut 1 base from V and 0 bases from J, with 21 bases between. Per the germline V gene, CDR1 is ENHRY and CDR2 is SYGVKD. The CDR3 extends over 19 amino acids. Only in-frame clones appear in the TCRdb table, and some are missing; sequencing was by immunoSEQ multiplex PCR. The sample holds some 320,000 clones, more than 90% seen once. Sequenced sample: PBMCs or T cells enriched from blood (not recorded which). The sequence was collected from a woman in her twenties or thirties who had been exposed to COVID-19. The chain is built from TRBV10-3 and TRBJ1-1, with unresolved D. The CDR3 spells CAISEYATLLSSMNTEAFF. The CDR3 region has the DNA TGTGCCATCAGTGAGTATGCTACCCTATTATCCTCCATGAACACTGAAGCTTTCTTT.